This T cell receptor beta chain was identified in a study of cytomegalovirus exposure and HLA in healthy donors. Study-wide points: Cytomegalovirus association was assigned to around 150 TCR beta chains.

With 60 Vbeta and 13 Jbeta primers, the PCR was carried out. The data were produced by immunoSEQ multiplex PCR, yet TCRdb's version contains in-frame clones alone and is incomplete. This sample has roughly 110,000 clones; roughly four fifths occur once, and the top ten carry less than 2.5%. CDR1 and CDR2 from the germline V gene are SEHNR and FQNEAQ (reference sequence). CDR3 length: 14 residues. In this sample, this clone turned up a few times. Its target is unknown. The junction differs from germline at one of its ends, possibly a read error. This clonotype originated in a man between 18 and 29 years old in good health and CMV-seronegative. Sequenced sample: PBMCs. The chain couples TRBV7-9 to TRBJ1-2, with TRBD1 as a possible D gene (5 bases). CDR3 sequence: CASSLEAGLGGYPF. The CDR3, as DNA: TGTGCCAGCAGCTTAGAGGCAGGGCTAGGTGGCTACCCCTTC.